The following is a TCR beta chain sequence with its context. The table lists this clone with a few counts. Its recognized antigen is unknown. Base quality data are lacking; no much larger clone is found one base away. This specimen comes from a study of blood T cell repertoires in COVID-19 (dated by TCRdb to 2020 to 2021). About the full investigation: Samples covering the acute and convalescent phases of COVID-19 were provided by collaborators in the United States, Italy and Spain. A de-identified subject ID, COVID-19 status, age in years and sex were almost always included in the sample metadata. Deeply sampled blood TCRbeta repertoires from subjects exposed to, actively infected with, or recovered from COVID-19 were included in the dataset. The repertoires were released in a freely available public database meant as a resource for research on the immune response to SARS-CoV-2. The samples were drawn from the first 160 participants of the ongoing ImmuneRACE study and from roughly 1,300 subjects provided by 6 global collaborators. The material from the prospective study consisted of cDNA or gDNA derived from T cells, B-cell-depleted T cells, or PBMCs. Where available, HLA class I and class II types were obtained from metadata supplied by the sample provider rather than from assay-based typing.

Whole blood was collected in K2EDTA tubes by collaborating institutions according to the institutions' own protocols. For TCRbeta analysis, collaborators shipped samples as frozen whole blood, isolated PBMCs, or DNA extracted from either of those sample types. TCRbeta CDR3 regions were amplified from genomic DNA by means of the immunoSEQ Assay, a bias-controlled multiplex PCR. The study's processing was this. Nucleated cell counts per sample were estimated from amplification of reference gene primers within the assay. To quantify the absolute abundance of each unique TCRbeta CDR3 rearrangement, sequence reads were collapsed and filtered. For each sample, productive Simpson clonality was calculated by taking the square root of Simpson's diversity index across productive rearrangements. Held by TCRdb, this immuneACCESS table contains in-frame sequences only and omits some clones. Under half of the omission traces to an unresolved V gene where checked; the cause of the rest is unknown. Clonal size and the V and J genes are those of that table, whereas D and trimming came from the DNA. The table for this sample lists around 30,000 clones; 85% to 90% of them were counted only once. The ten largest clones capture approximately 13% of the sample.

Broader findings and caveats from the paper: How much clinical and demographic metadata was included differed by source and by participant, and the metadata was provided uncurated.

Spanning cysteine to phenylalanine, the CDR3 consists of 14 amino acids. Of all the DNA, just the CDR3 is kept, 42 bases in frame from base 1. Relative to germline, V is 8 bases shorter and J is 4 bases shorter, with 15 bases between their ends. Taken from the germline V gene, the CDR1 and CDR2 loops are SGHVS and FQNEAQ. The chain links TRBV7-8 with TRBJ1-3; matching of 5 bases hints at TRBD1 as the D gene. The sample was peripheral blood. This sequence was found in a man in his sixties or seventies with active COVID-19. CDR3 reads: CASAGGGSGNTIYF. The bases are TGTGCCAGCGCCGGGGGGGGATCAGGAAACACCATATATTTT.